A single sample gave rise to the 6 T cell receptor beta chains below, sequenced in a study of OX40 agonist ivuxolimab in advanced cancers. TCRdb's copy holds only in-frame clones and misses some; the assay was immunoSEQ multiplex PCR. The repertoire holds about 30,000 clones, with approximately 84% as singletons. The specimen comprised CD4+ or CD8+ T cells sorted from blood, sampled in a trial of the OX40 agonist ivuxolimab. These TCRs come from an adult with an advanced solid tumor such as melanoma, head and neck, liver or kidney cancer.

The chain recombines TRBV19 with TRBJ1-5, with a tentative D call TRBD1 (5 bases). Germline assignment: CDR1 LNHDA and CDR2 SQIVND (reference sequence). V was shortened by 7 bases and J by 2 bases, with 15 bases between the two germline ends. The CDR3 covers 15 residues. The CDR3 protein is CASKAGALGNQPQHF. For the CDR3, the DNA is TGTGCCAGTAAGGCCGGGGCACTCGGCAATCAGCCCCAGCATTTT.

The rearrangement joins TRBV7-6 to TRBJ2-7; possibly TRBD1 for D (6 bases). The germline V gene has CDR1 SGHVS and CDR2 FNYEAQ. This CDR3 has 16 residues. Trimming left V 1 base short and J 3 bases short, with 16 bases between. For the CDR3, the DNA is TGTGCCAGCAGCTTAGGGGTGGGGGCCGCCGACTACGAGCAGTACTTC. Translation gives CASSLGVGAADYEQYF.

This clone was counted between two and nine times. The rearrangement joins TRBV11-1 to TRBJ1-1, with D hard to call. This CDR3 comprises 12 residues. V dropped 4 bases and J dropped 3 bases, with 6 bases sitting between them. CDR1 and CDR2 (germline): SGHAT, FQDESV (reference sequence). The CDR3 bases are TGTGCCAGCAGCTCGCTCTACACTGAAGCTTTCTTT. Its translation is CASSSLYTEAFF.

The rearrangement joins TRBV7-9 to TRBJ1-2; 9 nucleotides agree with TRBD1. The J segment lost 3 bases and the V segment lost 5 bases, leaving 10 bases of the junction unmatched. Germline loops: CDR1 SEHNR, CDR2 FQNEAQ (reference sequence). The CDR3 runs to 16 residues. CDR3 nucleotide sequence: TGTGCCAGCAGCCCCACGAGGGACAGGGTGGACTATGGCTACACCTTC. This codes for CASSPTRDRVDYGYTF. The full variable domain, in which reference TRBV7-9 and TRBJ1-2 provide the parts outside the CDR3, is DTGVSQNPRHKITKRGQNVTFRCDPISEHNRLYWYRQTLGQGPEFLTYFQNEAQLEKSRLLSDRFSAERPKGSFSTLEIQRTEQGDSAMYLCASSPTRDRVDYGYTFGSGTRLTVV.

The genes are TRBV7-2 and TRBJ1-4; TRBD1 is a possible D gene (6 bases). Trimming took 5 bases from V and 4 from J, leaving 14 bases between them. This CDR3 spans 15 amino acids. Germline lookup yields CDR1 SGHTA and CDR2 FQGNSA. This CDR3 is CASSPGAVNNEKLFF. The CDR3 nucleotides read TGTGCCAGCAGCCCGGGGGCGGTTAATAATGAAAAACTGTTTTTT.

This clone has a single count. The chain is built from TRBV6-5 and TRBJ2-1; D gene uncertain. There are 13 residues in the CDR3. The V end was cut by 7 bases, the J end by 10 bases, with 17 bases between. Germline V gene sequence: CDR1 MNHEY, CDR2 SVGAGI. The CDR3 here is CASTHRAAGEQFF. The CDR3 region has the DNA TGTGCCAGCACCCACCGGGCCGCCGGCGAGCAGTTCTTC.